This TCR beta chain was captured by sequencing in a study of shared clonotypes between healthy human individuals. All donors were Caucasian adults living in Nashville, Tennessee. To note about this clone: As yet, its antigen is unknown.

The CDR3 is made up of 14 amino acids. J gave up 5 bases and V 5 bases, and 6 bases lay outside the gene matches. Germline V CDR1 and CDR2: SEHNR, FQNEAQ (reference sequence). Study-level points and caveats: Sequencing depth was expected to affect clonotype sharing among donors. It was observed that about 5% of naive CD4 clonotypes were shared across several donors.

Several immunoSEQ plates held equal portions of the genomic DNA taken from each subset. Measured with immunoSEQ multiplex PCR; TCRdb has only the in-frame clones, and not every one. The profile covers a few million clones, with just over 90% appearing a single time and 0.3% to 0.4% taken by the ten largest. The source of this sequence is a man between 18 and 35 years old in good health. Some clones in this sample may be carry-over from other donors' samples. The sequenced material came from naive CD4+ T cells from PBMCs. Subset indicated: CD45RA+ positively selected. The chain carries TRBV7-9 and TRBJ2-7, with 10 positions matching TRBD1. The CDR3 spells CASSHDRGLNEQYF. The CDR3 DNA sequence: TGTGCCAGCAGCCATGACAGGGGGCTCAACGAGCAGTACTTC.